A selection of T cell receptor beta chains follows, all from one sample in a study of blood T cells in healthy people across ages. TCRdb recomputed calls from the 5' RACE reads with MiXCR, one row per CDR3 protein. The data contain 550,000 to 700,000 distinct CDR3 sequences, roughly a quarter of them seen just once; the ten biggest clones take up about a fifth. Sequenced sample: blood. The receptors stem from an older woman in good health. The CDR3 runs from the conserved cysteine through the conserved F or W. The D gene is left open where the match is weak. Size is stated for part of the rows, as once, few or many counts, or as a class when the clone is expanded.

clone size	V gene	D gene	J gene	CDR3 DNA	CDR3 protein
few	TRBV4-2	.	TRBJ2-3	TGTGCCAGCAGCCAAGGAGCAGAAGATACGCAGTATTTT	CASSQGAEDTQYF
.	TRBV3-1	TRBD1	TRBJ2-1	TGTGCCAGCAGCCAAGACAGAGGGGGCCCTTACAATGAGCAGTTCTTC	CASSQDRGGPYNEQFF
.	TRBV6-5	TRBD2	TRBJ2-7	TGTGCCAGCAGTTACGGAGGGCTAGCGGGGGGGAACGAGCAGTACTTC	CASSYGGLAGGNEQYF
many	TRBV14	.	TRBJ2-3	TGTGCCAGCAGCCAGAGGCAGGGCTCAGATACGCAGTATTTT	CASSQRQGSDTQYF
many	TRBV15	TRBD1	TRBJ1-2	TGTGCCACCAGCAACAGGGGGCTAAACTATGGCTACACCTTC	CATSNRGLNYGYTF
.	TRBV20-1	TRBD2	TRBJ2-1	TGCAGTGCTATCCTCCCCGTGGGACTAGTCTACAATGAGCAGTTCTTC	CSAILPVGLVYNEQFF
.	TRBV18	.	TRBJ2-7	TGTGCCAGCTCACCAAGGCAGGGACGTTCCTACGAGCAGTACTTC	CASSPRQGRSYEQYF
.	TRBV6-6	.	TRBJ2-5	TGTGCCAGCAGTGCGGCCGGTTCCCAAGAGACCCAGTACTTC	CASSAAGSQETQYF
few	TRBV4-2	TRBD2	TRBJ2-1	TGTGCCAGCAGCCAAGAGCGGGGGGGCTTATACAATGAGCAGTTCTTC	CASSQERGGLYNEQFF
few	TRBV6-6	TRBD1	TRBJ1-1	TGTGCCAGCACCCACGCCGGGCAGGGGGCGGGCACTGAAGCTTTCTTT	CASTHAGQGAGTEAFF
few	TRBV3-1	.	TRBJ1-1	TGTGCCAGCAGCCAGACGGAAGGGGAAGCTTTCTTT	CASSQTEGEAFF
.	TRBV24-1	.	TRBJ2-1	TGTGCCACCAGTGGTTCGTTTTGGCAGGGGGGGAATGAGCAGTTCTTC	CATSGSFWQGGNEQFF
few	TRBV2	TRBD2	TRBJ2-5	TGTGCCAGCAGTGAGACTAGCGGGGGGCCCGGTGGGCGGTTCTTC	CASSETSGGPGGRFF
.	TRBV7-2	.	TRBJ2-1	TGTGCCAGCACGCGGTACAATGAGCAGTTCTTC	CASTRYNEQFF
.	TRBV7-6	.	TRBJ1-1	TGTGCCAGCAGCGCTAGGGGAGCTGAAGCTTTCTTT	CASSARGAEAFF
.	TRBV12-3/TRBV12-4	.	TRBJ2-3	TGTGCCAGCAGTTTTTACAGAGGGGCTAGCACAGATACGCAGTATTTT	CASSFYRGASTDTQYF
.	TRBV7-9	TRBD1	TRBJ2-2	TGTGCCAGCAGCCTACAGGGGGCCGGGGAGCTGTTTTTT	CASSLQGAGELFF
few	TRBV7-2	TRBD2	TRBJ2-2	TGTGCCAGCAGCTTACCGGGACTAGCGGGATACACCGGGGAGCTGTTTTTT	CASSLPGLAGYTGELFF
few	TRBV21-1	.	TRBJ1-1	TGTGCCAGCAGCAAAACGGCAAGAAACACTGAAGCTTTCTTT	CASSKTARNTEAFF
few	TRBV4-2	TRBD1	TRBJ1-1	TGTGCCAGCAGCCGGGGACAGATGAACACTGAAGCTTTCTTT	CASSRGQMNTEAFF
.	TRBV4-2	.	TRBJ1-2	TGTGCCAGCAGCGGGACCTCCGGCTATGGCTACACCTTC	CASSGTSGYGYTF
few	TRBV20-1	.	TRBJ1-3	TGCAGTGCCGACGGGCGGAACTCTGGAAACACCATATATTTT	CSADGRNSGNTIYF
few	TRBV24-1	.	TRBJ2-3	TGTGCCACCAGTGATTATAGAGACACAGATACGCAGTATTTT	CATSDYRDTDTQYF
.	TRBV12-3/TRBV12-4	.	TRBJ2-7	TGTGCCAGCAGTTTAATGGGGTCACAGCAGTACTTC	CASSLMGSQQYF
.	TRBV7-2	TRBD1	TRBJ2-2	TGTGCCAGCAGCTACGGGGACAGGGGCACGAACACCGGGGAGCTGTTTTTT	CASSYGDRGTNTGELFF
.	TRBV2	.	TRBJ1-4	TGTGCCAGCAGTGAATTATCAGGGGTTAATGAAAAACTGTTTTTT	CASSELSGVNEKLFF
few	TRBV7-2	TRBD2	TRBJ2-7	TGTGCCAGCAGCTTAGCGACTAGCGTGAGCTCCTACGAGCAGTACTTC	CASSLATSVSSYEQYF
.	TRBV29-1	.	TRBJ2-5	TGCAGCGTTGAGGGGCAGTCGCCCCAAGAGACCCAGTACTTC	CSVEGQSPQETQYF
.	TRBV18	.	TRBJ1-1	TGTGCCAGCTCACCACGGATAGGGTCTGAAGCTTTCTTT	CASSPRIGSEAFF
.	TRBV9	TRBD1	TRBJ1-1	TGTGCCAGCAGCGTAGTTGCCCGAGGGGGCAGAACTGAAGCTTTCTTT	CASSVVARGGRTEAFF
few	TRBV6-5	.	TRBJ2-3	TGTGCCAGCAGCCCCTCAGGGATCGGCACAGATACGCAGTATTTT	CASSPSGIGTDTQYF